This TCR beta chain was recorded in a study of T-cell reconstitution after alpha-beta-depleted transplantation in children. The germline V gene encodes CDR1 MGHRA and CDR2 YSYEKL. There are 14 residues in the CDR3. Trimming took off 0 bases at V and 3 bases at J, with 9 bases between the two ends. Study-wide results and limits: Surviving recipient T cells and thymic progenitors accounted for the high day-60 TCRbeta diversity observed in some patients. One year after transplant, T-cell counts and diversity came mostly from newly produced T cells. The study reportedly traced alpha-beta T cells about two months after transplant to several hundred expanded graft clones.

This clonotype showed up many times. The target antigen is unknown. Library preparation (for TCRbeta) was performed with unique molecular identifiers. TCRdb passed the PCR reads through MiXCR, listing each CDR3 protein once. The data show 250,000 or so distinct CDR3 sequences, with more than 20% seen just once and around 4.8% held by the top ten. J is TRBJ2-7 and V is TRBV4-1; D uncertain. Sequenced material: PBMCs, mostly from graft donor cells, taken 360 days after TCRalphabeta/CD19-depleted stem cell transplant. This receptor was identified in a female patient aged 2 to 10 who had a stem cell transplant for congenital amegakaryocytic thrombocytopenia, so the T cells may come from the graft donor. The CDR3 nucleotides read TGCGCCAGCAGCCAAGAGCCTTGGGACTACGAGCAGTACTTC. Translated, it gives CASSQEPWDYEQYF.